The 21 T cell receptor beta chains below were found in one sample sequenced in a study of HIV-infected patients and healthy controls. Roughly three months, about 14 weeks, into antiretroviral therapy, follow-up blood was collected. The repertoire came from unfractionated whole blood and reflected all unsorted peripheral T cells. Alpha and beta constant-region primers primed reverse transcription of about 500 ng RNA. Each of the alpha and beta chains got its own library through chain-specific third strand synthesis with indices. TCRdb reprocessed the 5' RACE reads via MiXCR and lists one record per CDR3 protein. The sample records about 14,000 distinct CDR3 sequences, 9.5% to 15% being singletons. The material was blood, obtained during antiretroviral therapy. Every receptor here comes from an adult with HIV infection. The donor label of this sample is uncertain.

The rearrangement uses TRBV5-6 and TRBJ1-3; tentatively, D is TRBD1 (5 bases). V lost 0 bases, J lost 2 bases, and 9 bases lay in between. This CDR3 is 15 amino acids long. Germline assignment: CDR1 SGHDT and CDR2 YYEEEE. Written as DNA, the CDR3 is TGTGCCAGCAGCTTGGGCGGACATGCTGGAAACACCATATATTTT. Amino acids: CASSLGGHAGNTIYF.

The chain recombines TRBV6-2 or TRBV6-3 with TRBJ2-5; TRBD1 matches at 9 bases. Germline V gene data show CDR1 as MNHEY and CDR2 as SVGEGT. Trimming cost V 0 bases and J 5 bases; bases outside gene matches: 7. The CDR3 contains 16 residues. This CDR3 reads CASSYSGTGRFETQYF. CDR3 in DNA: TGTGCCAGCAGTTACTCCGGGACAGGGCGGTTCGAGACCCAGTACTTC.

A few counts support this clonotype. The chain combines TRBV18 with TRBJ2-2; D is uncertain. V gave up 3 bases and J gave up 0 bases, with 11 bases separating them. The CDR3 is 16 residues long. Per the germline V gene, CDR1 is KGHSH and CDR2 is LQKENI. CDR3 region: CASSPSGFANTGELFF. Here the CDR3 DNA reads TGTGCCAGCTCACCGTCTGGGTTTGCGAACACCGGGGAGCTGTTTTTT.

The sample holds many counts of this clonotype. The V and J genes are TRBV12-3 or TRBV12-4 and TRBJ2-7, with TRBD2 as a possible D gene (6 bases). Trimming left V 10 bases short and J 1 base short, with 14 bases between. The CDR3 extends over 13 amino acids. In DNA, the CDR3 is TGTGCCACTAGACTCGGGGGATCCTACGAGCAGTACTTC. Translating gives CATRLGGSYEQYF.

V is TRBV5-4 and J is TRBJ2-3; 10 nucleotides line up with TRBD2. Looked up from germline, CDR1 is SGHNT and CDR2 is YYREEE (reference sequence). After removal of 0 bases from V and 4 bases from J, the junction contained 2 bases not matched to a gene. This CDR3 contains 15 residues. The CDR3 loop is CASSLASGSSDTQYF. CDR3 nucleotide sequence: TGTGCCAGCAGCTTGGCTAGCGGGAGCTCAGATACGCAGTATTTT.

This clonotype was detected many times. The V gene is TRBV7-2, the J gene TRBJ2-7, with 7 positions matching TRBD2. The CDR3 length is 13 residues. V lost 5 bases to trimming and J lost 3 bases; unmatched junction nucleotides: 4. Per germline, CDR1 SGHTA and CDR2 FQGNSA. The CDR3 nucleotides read TGTGCCAGCAGCGGGGGGGGGAACTACGAGCAGTACTTC. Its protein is CASSGGGNYEQYF.

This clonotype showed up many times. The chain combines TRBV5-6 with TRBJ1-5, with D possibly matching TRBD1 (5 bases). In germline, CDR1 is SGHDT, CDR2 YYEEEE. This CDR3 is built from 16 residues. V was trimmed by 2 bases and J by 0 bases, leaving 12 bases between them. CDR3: CASSFGWGYSNQPQHF. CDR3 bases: TGTGCCAGCAGCTTTGGATGGGGCTATAGCAATCAGCCCCAGCATTTT.

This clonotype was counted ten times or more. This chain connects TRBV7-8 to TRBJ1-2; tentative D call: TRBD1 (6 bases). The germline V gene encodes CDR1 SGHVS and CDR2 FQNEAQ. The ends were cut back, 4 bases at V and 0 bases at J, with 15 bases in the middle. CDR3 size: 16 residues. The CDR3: CASSSSRDITNYGYTF. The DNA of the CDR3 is TGTGCCAGCAGCTCCAGCCGGGACATAACTAACTATGGCTACACCTTC.

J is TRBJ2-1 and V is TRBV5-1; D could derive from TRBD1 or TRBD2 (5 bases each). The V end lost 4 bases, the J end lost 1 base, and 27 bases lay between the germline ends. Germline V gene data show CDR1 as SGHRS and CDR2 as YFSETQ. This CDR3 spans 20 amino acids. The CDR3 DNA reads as TGCGCCAGCAGCCCCTATCCAGGGCTAGCTAGGGCAAATTCCTACAATGAGCAGTTCTTC. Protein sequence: CASSPYPGLARANSYNEQFF.

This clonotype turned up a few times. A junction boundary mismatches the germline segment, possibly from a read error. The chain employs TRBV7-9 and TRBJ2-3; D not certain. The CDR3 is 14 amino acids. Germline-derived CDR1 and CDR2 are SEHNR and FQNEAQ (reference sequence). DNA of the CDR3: TGTGCCAGTAGCTTAGGTACCAGCACAGATACGCAGTATTTT. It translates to CASSLGTSTDTQYF.

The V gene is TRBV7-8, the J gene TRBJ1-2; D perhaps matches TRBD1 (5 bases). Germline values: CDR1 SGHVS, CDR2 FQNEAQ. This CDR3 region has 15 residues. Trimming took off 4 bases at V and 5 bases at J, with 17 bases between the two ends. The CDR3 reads CASSSAGTDKYGYTF. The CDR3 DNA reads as TGTGCCAGCAGCTCCGCCGGGACGGATAAATATGGCTACACCTTC.

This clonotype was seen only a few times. CDR3 coding DNA: TGTGCCAGCAGCCCCGCCGGGAGGGCAATCGGCAATGAGCAGTTCTTC. Translating it yields CASSPAGRAIGNEQFF. The V call is TRBV9, the J call TRBJ2-1; 8 nucleotides align to TRBD2. J was trimmed by 6 bases and V by 4 bases; bases with no gene match: 12. Germline V gene sequence: CDR1 SGDLS, CDR2 YYNGEE. There are 16 residues in the CDR3.

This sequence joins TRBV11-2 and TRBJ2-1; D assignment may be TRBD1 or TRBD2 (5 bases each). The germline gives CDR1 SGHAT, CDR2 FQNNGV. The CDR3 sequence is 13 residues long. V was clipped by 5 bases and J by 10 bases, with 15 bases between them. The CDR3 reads CASSPLTRDEQFF. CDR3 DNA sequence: TGTGCCAGCAGCCCCCTGACAAGGGACGAGCAGTTCTTC.

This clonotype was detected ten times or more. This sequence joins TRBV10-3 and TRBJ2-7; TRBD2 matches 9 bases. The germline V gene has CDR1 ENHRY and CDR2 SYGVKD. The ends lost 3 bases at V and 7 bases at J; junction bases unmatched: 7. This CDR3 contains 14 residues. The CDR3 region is CAISESSGMGEQYF. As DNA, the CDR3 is TGTGCCATCAGTGAATCTAGCGGGATGGGAGAGCAGTACTTC.

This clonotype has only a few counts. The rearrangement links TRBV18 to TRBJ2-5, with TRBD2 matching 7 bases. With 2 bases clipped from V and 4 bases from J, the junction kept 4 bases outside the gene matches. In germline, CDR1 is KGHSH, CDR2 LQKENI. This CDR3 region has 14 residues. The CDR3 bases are TGTGCCAGCTCACCAGGGGACTATGGAGAGACCCAGTACTTC. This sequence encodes CASSPGDYGETQYF.

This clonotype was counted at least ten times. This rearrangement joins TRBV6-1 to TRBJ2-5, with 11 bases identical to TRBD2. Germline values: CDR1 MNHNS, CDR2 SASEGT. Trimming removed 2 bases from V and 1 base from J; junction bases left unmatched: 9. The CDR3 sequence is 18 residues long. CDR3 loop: CASSEFPLAGGTQETQYF. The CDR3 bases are TGTGCCAGCAGTGAATTCCCCCTAGCGGGGGGTACCCAAGAGACCCAGTACTTC.

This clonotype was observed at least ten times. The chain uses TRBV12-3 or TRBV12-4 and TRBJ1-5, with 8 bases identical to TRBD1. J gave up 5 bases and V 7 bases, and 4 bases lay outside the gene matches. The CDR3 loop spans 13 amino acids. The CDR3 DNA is TGTGCCAGCAAGTCGACAGGGGATCAGCCCCAGCATTTT. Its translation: CASKSTGDQPQHF.

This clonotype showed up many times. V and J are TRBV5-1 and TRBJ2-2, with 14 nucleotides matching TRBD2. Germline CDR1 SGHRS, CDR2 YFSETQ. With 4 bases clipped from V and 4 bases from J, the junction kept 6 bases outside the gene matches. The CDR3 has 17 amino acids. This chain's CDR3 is CASSRLAGGPGTGELFF. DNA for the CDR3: TGCGCCAGCAGCCGACTAGCGGGGGGGCCGGGCACCGGGGAGCTGTTTTTT.

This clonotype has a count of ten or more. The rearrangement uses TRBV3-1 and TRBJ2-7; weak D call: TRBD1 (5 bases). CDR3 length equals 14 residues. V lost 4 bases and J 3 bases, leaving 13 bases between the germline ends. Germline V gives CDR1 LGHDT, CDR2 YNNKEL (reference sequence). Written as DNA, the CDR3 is TGTGCCAGCAGCCTCAGCAATCAGGGCTACGAGCAGTACTTC. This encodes CASSLSNQGYEQYF.

For the CDR3, the DNA is TGTGCCAGCAGTGGTTCAGGGGAGGGCACCGGGGAGCTGTTTTTT. This codes for CASSGSGEGTGELFF. The J gene is TRBJ2-2, the V gene TRBV28; possible D gene TRBD2, 7 bases. The CDR3 spans 15 residues. CDR1 and CDR2 from the germline V gene are MDHEN and SYDVKM. The ends were cut back, 5 bases at V and 4 bases at J, with 14 bases in the middle.

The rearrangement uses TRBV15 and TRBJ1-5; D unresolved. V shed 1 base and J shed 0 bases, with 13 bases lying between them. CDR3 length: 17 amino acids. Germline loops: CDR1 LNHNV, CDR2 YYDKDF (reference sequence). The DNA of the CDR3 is TGTGCCACCAGCAGAGGGGCTGTTACCTATAGCAATCAGCCCCAGCATTTT. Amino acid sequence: CATSRGAVTYSNQPQHF. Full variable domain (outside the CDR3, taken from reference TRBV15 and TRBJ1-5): DAMVIQNPRYQVTQFGKPVTLSCSQTLNHNVMYWYQQKSSQAPKLLFHYYDKDFNNEADTPDNFQSRRPNTSFCFLDIRSPGLGDTAMYLCATSRGAVTYSNQPQHFGDGTRLSIL.